This T cell receptor (beta chain) was documented in a study of T cells in localized non-small cell lung cancer. Sequencing was performed with immunoSEQ multiplex PCR; in TCRdb, only in-frame clones are kept and a portion is missing. The sample lists a few thousand clones; 35% to 40% were seen once. This CDR3 has 16 residues. Germline values: CDR1 SGHNT, CDR2 YENEEA. The V and J ends lost 1 base and 5 bases respectively, with 17 bases between them. The chain links TRBV11-3 to TRBJ2-5; D possibly matches TRBD1 or TRBD2 (5 bases each). The TCR comes from a male donor aged 60 or over with stage I squamous cell lung carcinoma. This specimen consisted of lung tumor tissue, obtained before any cancer treatment. CDR3 residues: CASSLGGTLAWETQYF. CDR3 DNA sequence: TGTGCCAGCAGCTTAGGTGGGACCCTAGCTTGGGAGACCCAGTACTTC.